This is a list of T cell receptor beta chains from one sample in a study of cytomegalovirus exposure and HLA in healthy donors. Assay used: immunoSEQ multiplex PCR; TCRdb lists only in-frame clones, some missing. The table includes about 120,000 clones, about four fifths detected once. Sequenced input: PBMCs. These receptors originate from a man aged 25 to 40 in good health and CMV-seropositive. The CDR3 runs from the conserved cysteine through the conserved F or W. D genes are given only for firm matches. The size of a clone is reported for some rows only, either as once, few or many, or as a class for expanded clones.

abundance	j_gene	d_gene	v_gene	CDR3nt	CDR3aa
few	TRBJ1-1	NA	TRBV2	TGTGCCAGCAGAGGGCGTAGGGGGACGAAAGCTTTCTTT	CASRGRRGTKAFF
NA	TRBJ1-4	TRBD1	TRBV5-6	TGTGCCAGCAGCTTGGTTTGGGACAGGGCTGAAAAACTGTTTTTT	CASSLVWDRAEKLFF
NA	TRBJ1-1	NA	TRBV19	TGTGCCAGTAGGGCGACGGGAGGGGACACTGAAGCTTTCTTT	CASRATGGDTEAFF
NA	TRBJ2-3	NA	TRBV9	TGTGCCAGCAGCTTAAGATCGGTTAGCACAGATACGCAGTATTTT	CASSLRSVSTDTQYF
NA	TRBJ2-7	NA	TRBV30	TGTGCCTGGAGTACTGCTCGGCGGGGTGGGACCGAGCAGTACTTC	CAWSTARRGGTEQYF
few	TRBJ2-7	NA	TRBV2	TGTGCCAAGAAGGAGACGGCATACGAGCAGTACTTC	CAKKETAYEQYF
once	TRBJ2-2	NA	TRBV30	TGTGCCTGGGGAGGGGGCGCGGGCTTTCGGACCGGGGAGCTGTTTTTT	CAWGGGAGFRTGELFF
NA	TRBJ2-5	TRBD2	TRBV7-2	TGTGCCAGCAGCCACGGACTAGCGGGAGTTAGGAAGACCCAGTACTTC	CASSHGLAGVRKTQYF
NA	TRBJ1-2	NA	TRBV5-1	TGCGCCAGCAATCAGGGTTCGCTAAACTATGGCTACACCTTC	CASNQGSLNYGYTF
once	TRBJ1-4	TRBD1	TRBV18	TGTGCCAGCTCACCAAGGACAGGGGACGCAAAACTGTTTTTT	CASSPRTGDAKLFF
NA	TRBJ1-2	NA	TRBV7-6	TGTGCCAGCAGCTCCCTACAGGGAGGGCCGGGAGGCTACACCTTC	CASSSLQGGPGGYTF
NA	TRBJ2-7	NA	TRBV2	TGTGCCAGCACTGGAGGAAGAGGCTCCTACGAGCAGTACTTC	CASTGGRGSYEQYF
NA	TRBJ1-4	NA	TRBV2	TGTGCCAGCAGTCACTTGGGGCAGGGAGGTGAAAAACTGTTTTTT	CASSHLGQGGEKLFF
NA	TRBJ2-7	NA	TRBV7-8	TGTGCCAGCAGCTTAGAGGAGGGTACCGAGCAGTACTTC	CASSLEEGTEQYF
NA	TRBJ2-2	NA	TRBV9	TGTGCCAGCACCTCGACAGTCACCGGGGAGCTGTTTTTT	CASTSTVTGELFF
NA	TRBJ1-2	TRBD1	TRBV7-6	TGTGCCAGCAGCTTAGCGGGACAGGGGGTTGGTGGCTACACCTTC	CASSLAGQGVGGYTF
NA	TRBJ2-2	TRBD2	TRBV10-3	TGTGCCATCAGTTGGGCGGGGGCGAACACCGGGGAGCTGTTTTTT	CAISWAGANTGELFF
NA	TRBJ2-1	NA	TRBV10-3	TGTGCCATCAGGGCTTTAGCGGAGCACTCCTACAATGAGCAGTTCTTC	CAIRALAEHSYNEQFF
NA	TRBJ1-2	NA	TRBV29-1	TGCAGCGACGCCGCAGGGGAAGGCTACACCTTC	CSDAAGEGYTF
NA	TRBJ1-1	TRBD1	TRBV2	TGTGCCAGCAGCGAACAGGGGAATAGGGCCACTGAAGCTTTCTTT	CASSEQGNRATEAFF
NA	TRBJ2-7	NA	TRBV6-1	TGTGCCAGCAGTTTACAGGGAGAGGCGTACGAGCAGTACTTC	CASSLQGEAYEQYF
NA	TRBJ1-2	TRBD1	TRBV13	TGTGCCAGCAGCCCCCCTCGGGACAGGGGATACTATGGCTACACCTTC	CASSPPRDRGYYGYTF
NA	TRBJ1-1	NA	TRBV7-9	TGTTCCAGCAGCAGCCCGGACTTGAACACTGAAGCTTTCTTT	CSSSSPDLNTEAFF
NA	TRBJ2-7	NA	TRBV20-1	TGCAGCTTTTCTTACAGCTACGAGCAGTACTTC	CSFSYSYEQYF
NA	TRBJ2-2	NA	TRBV2	TGTGCCAGCAGTAAGGACAAACCGAACACCGGGGAGCTGTTTTTT	CASSKDKPNTGELFF
few	TRBJ2-7	TRBD1	TRBV7-2	TGTGCCAGCAGCTCAGGACAGGGGCGAGGGTACTACGAGCAGTACTTC	CASSSGQGRGYYEQYF
NA	TRBJ1-2	NA	TRBV7-9	TGTTCCAGCAGCCCGGGGGACTATGGCTACACCTTC	CSSSPGDYGYTF
NA	TRBJ2-3	NA	TRBV7-8	TGTGCCAGCAGCTTATCCCAGGGAACTTACACAGATACGCAGTATTTT	CASSLSQGTYTDTQYF
NA	TRBJ2-3	TRBD2	TRBV7-9	TGTGCCAGCAGCTTAGCGGTGGGGGGGAGGACAGATACGCAGTATTTT	CASSLAVGGRTDTQYF
NA	TRBJ2-1	NA	TRBV9	TGTGCCAGCAGCGCACGGGCAGCGGGTGAGCAGTTCTTC	CASSARAAGEQFF
NA	TRBJ1-4	TRBD1	TRBV7-2	TGTGCCAGCAGCCAGGACAGGGGGCGGGAAAAACTGTTTTTT	CASSQDRGREKLFF
NA	TRBJ1-1	NA	TRBV18	TGTGCCAGCTCACCTCGTGCAGGGAACACTGAAGCTTTCTTT	CASSPRAGNTEAFF
NA	TRBJ1-1	NA	TRBV7-6	TGTGCCAGCAGGCAGACAGTGAACACTGAAGCTTTCTTT	CASRQTVNTEAFF
NA	TRBJ1-6	NA	TRBV19	TGTGCCAGTAATACAGGGCTAAATTCACCCCTCCACTTT	CASNTGLNSPLHF
NA	TRBJ1-5	NA	TRBV5-1	TGCGCCAGCAGCTCTGGGACATCAAATCAGCCCCAGCATTTT	CASSSGTSNQPQHF
NA	TRBJ1-5	TRBD1	TRBV6-1	TGTGCCAGCAGTGCGATGGGACAGTCAAATCAGCCCCAGCATTTT	CASSAMGQSNQPQHF
NA	TRBJ2-1	NA	TRBV2	TGTGCCAGCAGTGAGGACAGCTACAATGAGCAGTTCTTC	CASSEDSYNEQFF
NA	TRBJ2-7	TRBD1	TRBV25-1	TGTGCCAGCAGTAGAAACAGGGGTAGGCAGTACTTC	CASSRNRGRQYF
NA	TRBJ2-1	TRBD1	TRBV5-4	TGTGCCAGCAGCTTGGGCCATGGGACAGGGGTCAATGAGCAGTTCTTC	CASSLGHGTGVNEQFF
NA	TRBJ1-1	NA	TRBV4-1	TGCGCCAGCAGCCTCCGAGAAGGAGGGAACACTGAAGCTTTCTTT	CASSLREGGNTEAFF
NA	TRBJ1-2	NA	TRBV5-1	TGCGCCAGCAGCTTGGGAGTGGGGAGGGACACCTTC	CASSLGVGRDTF
NA	TRBJ2-4	TRBD1	TRBV7-2	TGTGCCAGCAGCTTAGGACAGGGCATCCAAAACATTCAGTACTTC	CASSLGQGIQNIQYF